The 4 T cell receptor beta chains presented below share a single source sample, sequenced in a study of regulatory T cells. Study observations and caveats: In CD3G-deficient patients, conventional CD4+ T cells were enriched for hydrophobic CDR3 residues at positions 6 and 7.

The PCR used 52 TRBV and 13 TRBJ primers. TCRdb's copy holds only in-frame clones and misses some; the assay was immunoSEQ multiplex PCR. The sample shows tens of thousands of clones, 89% of them seen only once. Their recognized antigens are unknown. The sequencing input was conventional CD4+ T cells sorted from blood. The receptors come from a person in their late teens or twenties with CD3G deficiency.

The CDR3 DNA follows: TGTGCCAGCTCACCGGGACTTGGACAGGATACGCAGTATTTT. Encoded protein: CASSPGLGQDTQYF. The gene calls are TRBV18 and TRBJ2-3; D tentatively fits TRBD1 or TRBD2 (6 bases each). V lost 3 bases to trimming and J lost 6 bases, with 13 bases between them. CDR3 length: 14 amino acids. Germline V gene sequence: CDR1 KGHSH, CDR2 LQKENI.

CDR3 loop: CASSWAPNQPQHF. CDR3 nucleotide sequence: TGTGCCAGTAGTTGGGCACCTAATCAGCCCCAGCATTTT. This chain joins TRBV19 and TRBJ1-5; D not resolved. V was pared by 5 bases and J by 4 bases, with 9 bases between. Germline CDR1 and CDR2: LNHDA and SQIVND (reference sequence). This CDR3 spans 13 amino acids.

This chain joins TRBV23-1 and TRBJ1-2; 8 nucleotides align to TRBD1. TRBV23-1 is an ORF, and what it does is uncertain. Losses at the gene ends were 5 bases for V and 1 base for J; bases not matched to a gene: 12. This CDR3 is built from 17 residues. The CDR3 loop reads CASSWEADRALNYGYTF. The DNA for the CDR3 is TGCGCCAGCAGTTGGGAGGCGGACAGGGCCCTTAACTATGGCTACACCTTC.

The V call is TRBV7-2, the J call TRBJ2-3; no clear D gene. Germline CDR1 and CDR2: SGHTA and FQGNSA. This CDR3 comprises 15 residues. V shed 5 bases and J shed 0 bases, with 12 bases lying between them. The CDR3 nucleotides read TGTGCCAGCAGCCTTCGTGGCCTTAGCACAGATACGCAGTATTTT. This sequence encodes CASSLRGLSTDTQYF. The full variable domain, rest sourced from reference TRBV7-2 and TRBJ2-3, is GAGVSQSPSNKVTEKGKDVELRCDPISGHTALYWYRQSLGQGLEFLIYFQGNSAPDKSGLPSDRFSAERTGGSVSTLTIQRTQQEDSAVYLCASSLRGLSTDTQYFGPGTRLTVL.